This TCR beta chain was recovered during a study of control samples from healthy donors and cancer patients. Measured with immunoSEQ multiplex PCR; TCRdb has only the in-frame clones, and not every one. The sample contains fewer than 90,000 clones, about 88% of which appear only once. The table lists this clone with a count of one. The CDR3 is 11 amino acids. Germline V CDR1 and CDR2: MNHEY, SVGEGT. Between the trimmed V and J ends, which lost 4 bases and 2 bases, there was a span of 3 bases. The sample taken for sequencing was blood. The chain employs TRBV6-2 or TRBV6-3 and TRBJ2-7; the D is unclear. This receptor was taken from a woman between 45 and 65 years old in good health. DNA for the CDR3: TGTGCCAGCAGTTCAACCTACGAGCAGTACTTC. It codes for CASSSTYEQYF.